A selection of T cell receptor beta chains follows, all from one sample in a study of T cell responses to AZD1222 COVID-19 vaccine. Clones were sequenced by immunoSEQ multiplex PCR, and TCRdb holds only the in-frame ones, with some missing. The data show 120,000 to 150,000 clones, 92% seen once. The material sequenced was peripheral blood, taken 28 days after the second AZD1222 dose. All receptors come from an adult who received the AZD1222 COVID-19 vaccine. Each CDR3 is given with its conserved first and last residue. Fields, in order: D gene, clone size, J gene, CDR3 length, V gene, CDR3 protein, CDR3 DNA. D genes are given only for firm matches. Clone size is stated in some rows and not others, as once, few, many or a class when expanded.

NA | NA | TRBJ1-1 | 12 | TRBV6-4 | CASIRVETEAFF | TGTGCCAGCATAAGGGTCGAGACTGAAGCTTTCTTT
NA | NA | TRBJ2-1 | 17 | TRBV4-2 | CASSQEASEGPYNEQFF | TGTGCCAGCAGCCAAGAGGCAAGCGAGGGACCCTACAATGAGCAGTTCTTC
NA | NA | TRBJ1-6 | 15 | TRBV4-2 | CASSQEPDPNSPLHF | TGTGCCAGCAGCCAAGAACCAGACCCGAATTCACCCCTCCACTTT
NA | NA | TRBJ1-2 | 14 | TRBV4-2 | CASSQESWQHGYTF | TGTGCCAGCAGCCAAGAATCGTGGCAGCATGGCTACACCTTC
NA | NA | TRBJ1-4 | 12 | TRBV7-9 | CASSIRSEKLFF | TGTGCCAGCAGCATAAGGAGTGAAAAACTGTTTTTT
NA | NA | TRBJ2-7 | 15 | TRBV5-6 | CASYRWITGTYEQYF | TGTGCCAGCTACCGATGGATCACGGGGACCTACGAGCAGTACTTC
TRBD2 | NA | TRBJ2-2 | 15 | TRBV7-2 | CASSSLAGGTGELFF | TGTGCCAGCAGCTCACTAGCGGGGGGGACCGGGGAGCTGTTTTTT
NA | NA | TRBJ1-3 | 13 | TRBV20-1 | CSASVRGGNTIYF | TGCAGTGCTAGTGTCAGGGGAGGAAACACCATATATTTT
TRBD2 | NA | TRBJ2-1 | 15 | TRBV7-3 | CASSPGTSLYNEQFF | TGTGCCAGCAGCCCAGGGACTAGCCTTTACAATGAGCAGTTCTTC
TRBD1 | many | TRBJ1-4 | 15 | TRBV7-9 | CASSLGGQGQEKLFF | TGTGCCAGCAGCTTAGGGGGACAGGGACAGGAAAAACTGTTTTTT
TRBD2 | NA | TRBJ2-1 | 14 | TRBV28 | CASTIRLAVNEQFF | TGTGCCAGCACCATCAGACTAGCGGTCAATGAGCAGTTCTTC
TRBD1 | NA | TRBJ1-1 | 15 | TRBV7-9 | CASSSSKGAYTEAFF | TGTGCCAGCAGCTCGTCAAAGGGGGCTTACACTGAAGCTTTCTTT
NA | NA | TRBJ2-3 | 13 | TRBV27 | CASSWGSTDTQYF | TGTGCCAGCAGTTGGGGAAGCACAGATACGCAGTATTTT
NA | NA | TRBJ2-3 | 12 | TRBV9 | CASSAPADTQYF | TGTGCCAGCAGCGCCCCCGCAGATACGCAGTATTTT
NA | NA | TRBJ2-5 | 14 | TRBV5-1 | CASSLTSGLETQYF | TGCGCCAGCAGCTTGACGTCGGGATTAGAGACCCAGTACTTC
NA | NA | TRBJ1-6 | 16 | TRBV7-9 | CASRGTGSSYNSPLHF | TGTGCCAGCAGGGGGACGGGAAGCTCCTATAATTCACCCCTCCACTTT
NA | NA | TRBJ1-4 | 16 | TRBV4-1 | CASSRGVGGTNEKLFF | TGCGCCAGCAGCCGAGGGGTCGGGGGAACTAATGAAAAACTGTTTTTT
TRBD1 | NA | TRBJ1-5 | 14 | TRBV11-2 | CASSPRRGNQPQHF | TGTGCCAGCAGCCCCCGCAGGGGGAATCAGCCCCAGCATTTT
TRBD2 | NA | TRBJ2-3 | 15 | TRBV29-1 | CSVVLAGGPTDTQYF | TGCAGCGTTGTGCTAGCGGGGGGGCCCACAGATACGCAGTATTTT
NA | NA | TRBJ1-1 | 12 | TRBV6-1 | CASSELNTEAFF | TGTGCCAGCAGTGAACTGAACACTGAAGCTTTCTTT
TRBD2 | NA | TRBJ2-1 | 15 | TRBV7-8 | CASSQTSGPYNEQFF | TGTGCCAGCAGCCAGACTAGCGGGCCTTACAATGAGCAGTTCTTC
TRBD1 | NA | TRBJ2-7 | 14 | TRBV18 | CASSLYRGPYEQYF | TGTGCCAGCTCACTGTACAGGGGACCATACGAGCAGTACTTC
NA | NA | TRBJ1-1 | 17 | TRBV6-2/TRBV6-3 | CASSYYNSRGVGTEAFF | TGTGCCAGCAGTTACTATAACAGTCGCGGCGTAGGCACTGAAGCTTTCTTT
TRBD2 | NA | TRBJ2-5 | 15 | TRBV9 | CASSPRLAGGRSQYF | TGTGCCAGCAGCCCCCGACTAGCGGGGGGGCGGTCCCAGTACTTC
NA | NA | TRBJ2-7 | 20 | TRBV28 | CASSLPTLSNRNVLSYEQYF | TGTGCCAGCAGTTTACCAACACTCAGTAACAGGAACGTCCTCTCCTACGAGCAGTACTTC
NA | NA | TRBJ2-6 | 18 | TRBV21-1 | CASSKVEKDSSGANVLTF | TGTGCCAGCAGCAAAGTCGAGAAGGATAGCTCTGGGGCCAACGTCCTGACTTTC
NA | NA | TRBJ1-5 | 14 | TRBV6-6 | CASKGPYSNQPQHF | TGTGCCAGCAAGGGACCTTATAGCAATCAGCCCCAGCATTTT
NA | once | TRBJ2-7 | 14 | TRBV6-1 | CASSDTGGGYEQYF | TGTGCCAGCAGTGATACAGGGGGGGGGTACGAGCAGTACTTC
NA | NA | TRBJ2-2 | 14 | TRBV18 | CASSPPTNTGELFF | TGTGCCAGCTCACCACCTACGAACACCGGGGAGCTGTTTTTT
NA | once | TRBJ1-6 | 15 | TRBV7-9 | CASSQVQGSNSPLHF | TGTGCCAGCAGCCAAGTACAGGGTTCCAATTCACCCCTCCACTTT
NA | NA | TRBJ2-1 | 16 | TRBV10-2 | CASSPSGVRDYNEQFF | TGCGCCAGCAGCCCCAGTGGAGTGAGGGACTACAATGAGCAGTTCTTC
NA | NA | TRBJ1-2 | 13 | TRBV4-3 | CASSPPGGHGYTF | TGCGCCAGCAGCCCCCCCGGGGGGCATGGCTACACCTTC
NA | NA | TRBJ1-6 | 13 | TRBV7-9 | CASSRDPNSPLHF | TGTGCCAGCAGCAGGGACCCCAATTCACCCCTCCACTTT
NA | NA | TRBJ2-4 | 14 | TRBV5-1 | CASKAQRLGNIQYF | TGCGCCAGCAAGGCCCAGCGGCTGGGGAACATTCAGTACTTC
TRBD2 | NA | TRBJ2-5 | 15 | TRBV7-9 | CASSQSGEPQETQYF | TGTGCCAGCAGCCAGAGCGGGGAACCCCAAGAGACCCAGTACTTC
NA | NA | TRBJ2-1 | 13 | TRBV27 | CASSRQVYNEQFF | TGTGCCAGCAGCCGACAGGTTTACAATGAGCAGTTCTTC
TRBD1 | NA | TRBJ1-3 | 16 | TRBV10-3 | CATLTGQGSSGNTIYF | TGTGCCACCCTGACGGGACAGGGAAGCTCTGGAAACACCATATATTTT
NA | NA | TRBJ2-7 | 15 | TRBV9 | CASSPMGGSAYEQYF | TGTGCCAGCAGCCCAATGGGGGGTTCGGCCTACGAGCAGTACTTC
TRBD2 | NA | TRBJ2-1 | 16 | TRBV11-2 | CASSLAGGSSYNEQFF | TGTGCCAGCAGCTTAGCCGGCGGGAGCTCCTACAATGAGCAGTTCTTC
NA | NA | TRBJ1-3 | 13 | TRBV7-2 | CASSLVSGNTIYF | TGTGCCAGCAGCTTAGTCTCTGGAAACACCATATATTTT
NA | NA | TRBJ2-1 | 15 | TRBV14 | CASCPLDSSYNEQFF | TGTGCCAGCTGCCCCCTCGACAGTTCCTACAATGAGCAGTTCTTC
TRBD2 | NA | TRBJ2-1 | 14 | TRBV7-2 | CASSLSGGADEQFF | TGTGCCAGCAGCCTTAGCGGGGGGGCCGATGAGCAGTTCTTC
NA | NA | TRBJ2-3 | 14 | TRBV7-9 | CASSYTDRTDTQYF | TGTGCCAGCAGCTACACGGACCGCACAGATACGCAGTATTTT
NA | NA | TRBJ2-1 | 14 | TRBV19 | CASSIGYSGNEQFF | TGTGCCAGTAGTATAGGGTATTCAGGCAATGAGCAGTTCTTC
NA | NA | TRBJ2-5 | 14 | TRBV2 | CASSELAVEETQYF | TGTGCCAGCAGTGAGCTCGCGGTCGAAGAGACCCAGTACTTC
TRBD2 | NA | TRBJ2-1 | 14 | TRBV7-3 | CASSSAGGHLEQFF | TGTGCCAGCAGCTCCGCGGGAGGGCATCTTGAGCAGTTCTTC
NA | NA | TRBJ2-2 | 15 | TRBV19 | CASSISGAGTGELFF | TGTGCCAGTAGTATCTCGGGAGCTGGGACCGGGGAGCTGTTTTTT
NA | NA | TRBJ2-7 | 13 | TRBV5-1 | CASSLESLSEQYF | TGCGCCAGCAGCTTGGAGTCCCTGAGCGAGCAGTACTTC
NA | once | TRBJ1-1 | 16 | TRBV29-1 | CSATDTRQALNTEAFF | TGCAGCGCAACGGACACGAGACAGGCGTTGAACACTGAAGCTTTCTTT
TRBD1 | NA | TRBJ2-7 | 13 | TRBV27 | CASSWGTANEQYF | TGTGCCAGCAGCTGGGGGACAGCGAATGAGCAGTACTTC
NA | NA | TRBJ1-5 | 13 | TRBV3-1/TRBV3-2 | CASTFGVGQPQHF | TGTGCCAGTACCTTTGGGGTAGGTCAGCCCCAGCATTTT
TRBD1 | NA | TRBJ1-4 | 15 | TRBV25-1 | CASSDLGQGGEKLFF | TGTGCCAGCAGTGATCTAGGACAGGGGGGAGAAAAACTGTTTTTT
NA | NA | TRBJ1-1 | 15 | TRBV4-3 | CASSQDRGSGTEAFF | TGCGCCAGCAGCCAAGATCGGGGCAGTGGGACTGAAGCTTTCTTT
NA | NA | TRBJ1-5 | 13 | TRBV15 | CATSPSQSQPQHF | TGTGCCACCAGCCCCTCTCAAAGTCAGCCCCAGCATTTT
TRBD1 | NA | TRBJ2-1 | 18 | TRBV29-1 | CSVVFGQGRVFSYNEQFF | TGCAGCGTTGTCTTCGGACAGGGAAGGGTGTTCTCCTACAATGAGCAGTTCTTC
NA | NA | TRBJ1-2 | 14 | TRBV9 | CASRRDTANYGYTF | TGTGCCAGCAGGCGGGACACCGCTAACTATGGCTACACCTTC
NA | NA | TRBJ2-7 | 15 | TRBV4-2 | CASSQGGGEGYEQYF | TGTGCCAGCAGCCAAGGGGGTGGGGAAGGCTACGAGCAGTACTTC
NA | NA | TRBJ2-1 | 10 | TRBV2 | CASSEVEQFF | TGTGCCAGCAGTGAGGTCGAGCAGTTCTTC
TRBD1 | NA | TRBJ1-4 | 17 | TRBV6-1 | CASSELGQGSGNEKLFF | TGTGCCAGCAGTGAACTGGGACAGGGCAGCGGTAATGAAAAACTGTTTTTT